These T cell receptor beta chains were read from a single sample in a study of Graves' ophthalmopathy and Graves' hyperthyroidism. A single record per CDR3 protein comes from TCRdb applying MiXCR to the multiplex PCR reads. The table lists over a million distinct CDR3 sequences, 35% to 40% of them singletons. The specimen was peripheral blood or thyroid tissue (not recorded which). These receptors were collected from an adult man with Graves' hyperthyroidism. Both conserved end residues are trimmed from each CDR3. The order of the fields is V gene, CDR3 length, J gene, CDR3 protein.

V gene: TRBV7-9; CDR3 length: 14; J gene: TRBJ1-5; CDR3 protein: ASSRAPGQGNQPQH
V gene: TRBV10-2; CDR3 length: 14; J gene: TRBJ2-5; CDR3 protein: ASSAGLAGAYETQY
V gene: TRBV28; CDR3 length: 15; J gene: TRBJ1-5; CDR3 protein: ASSPGAETGGNQPQH
V gene: TRBV7-9; CDR3 length: 12; J gene: TRBJ1-4; CDR3 protein: ASSLQQNNEKLF
V gene: TRBV7-2; CDR3 length: 12; J gene: TRBJ1-2; CDR3 protein: ASSRTGPNYGYT
V gene: TRBV10-3; CDR3 length: 13; J gene: TRBJ2-2; CDR3 protein: ASQGVEGRTGELF
V gene: TRBV20-1; CDR3 length: 16; J gene: TRBJ1-2; CDR3 protein: SARPQMNGPGQNYGYT
V gene: TRBV13; CDR3 length: 13; J gene: TRBJ2-5; CDR3 protein: ASNPRRPGGETQY
V gene: TRBV19; CDR3 length: 14; J gene: TRBJ2-5; CDR3 protein: ASSIDYRTRGETQY
V gene: TRBV5-6; CDR3 length: 14; J gene: TRBJ2-7; CDR3 protein: ASSWAGTGVSYEQY
V gene: TRBV11-2; CDR3 length: 12; J gene: TRBJ2-7; CDR3 protein: ASSLDHLAWEQY
V gene: TRBV25-1; CDR3 length: 13; J gene: TRBJ2-5; CDR3 protein: ASSEPDRGEETQY
V gene: TRBV29-1; CDR3 length: 12; J gene: TRBJ1-5; CDR3 protein: SVEWTGSQETQH
V gene: TRBV10-2; CDR3 length: 12; J gene: TRBJ2-7; CDR3 protein: ASSAGQPPYEQY
V gene: TRBV10-3; CDR3 length: 13; J gene: TRBJ2-2; CDR3 protein: AISGSGRGTGELF
V gene: TRBV12-3/TRBV12-4; CDR3 length: 12; J gene: TRBJ2-7; CDR3 protein: ASVSSDRLHEQY
V gene: TRBV7-9; CDR3 length: 10; J gene: TRBJ1-2; CDR3 protein: ASSFARDGYT
V gene: TRBV14; CDR3 length: 11; J gene: TRBJ2-7; CDR3 protein: ASSQNPYYEQY
V gene: TRBV2; CDR3 length: 12; J gene: TRBJ1-2; CDR3 protein: ASSMDPSSYGYT
V gene: TRBV20-1; CDR3 length: 13; J gene: TRBJ2-2; CDR3 protein: SARNRVRNTGELF
V gene: TRBV15; CDR3 length: 13; J gene: TRBJ1-5; CDR3 protein: ATSRVGRANQPQH
V gene: TRBV7-9; CDR3 length: 13; J gene: TRBJ1-6; CDR3 protein: ASSKDRGSNSPLH
V gene: TRBV20-1; CDR3 length: 10; J gene: TRBJ1-4; CDR3 protein: SARDSVEKLF
V gene: TRBV7-2; CDR3 length: 14; J gene: TRBJ1-2; CDR3 protein: ASSWAGTEFNYGHT
V gene: TRBV15; CDR3 length: 10; J gene: TRBJ2-6; CDR3 protein: ATMEGDNVLT
V gene: TRBV29-1; CDR3 length: 13; J gene: TRBJ2-7; CDR3 protein: SVLNTGGTAYEQY
V gene: TRBV12-3/TRBV12-4; CDR3 length: 12; J gene: TRBJ2-5; CDR3 protein: ASRSDRAQETQY
V gene: TRBV29-1; CDR3 length: 12; J gene: TRBJ1-2; CDR3 protein: SVDDDRWDYGYT
V gene: TRBV29-1; CDR3 length: 12; J gene: TRBJ2-3; CDR3 protein: SVEKVASTDTQY
V gene: TRBV7-9; CDR3 length: 12; J gene: TRBJ2-7; CDR3 protein: ASSLMGGIYEQY
V gene: TRBV20-1; CDR3 length: 8; J gene: TRBJ1-6; CDR3 protein: SARDETLG
V gene: TRBV4-1; CDR3 length: 14; J gene: TRBJ1-4; CDR3 protein: ASSQWLPGQNEKLF
V gene: TRBV20-1; CDR3 length: 13; J gene: TRBJ1-5; CDR3 protein: SVESAEVWGQPQH
V gene: TRBV10-3; CDR3 length: 13; J gene: TRBJ1-1; CDR3 protein: ASSYRQTMNTEAF
V gene: TRBV4-2; CDR3 length: 15; J gene: TRBJ2-2; CDR3 protein: ASSQDFPPQETGELF
V gene: TRBV20-1; CDR3 length: 14; J gene: TRBJ1-2; CDR3 protein: SARDLFGVLNYGYT
V gene: TRBV10-1; CDR3 length: 11; J gene: TRBJ1-6; CDR3 protein: ASSEGLRSPLH
V gene: TRBV2; CDR3 length: 11; J gene: TRBJ2-7; CDR3 protein: ASTQRELLEQY
V gene: TRBV20-1; CDR3 length: 10; J gene: TRBJ2-7; CDR3 protein: SASEATYEQY
V gene: TRBV5-5; CDR3 length: 14; J gene: TRBJ2-5; CDR3 protein: ASSLGSGLGRETQY
V gene: TRBV7-9; CDR3 length: 14; J gene: TRBJ2-5; CDR3 protein: ASNLLAGGPRETQY